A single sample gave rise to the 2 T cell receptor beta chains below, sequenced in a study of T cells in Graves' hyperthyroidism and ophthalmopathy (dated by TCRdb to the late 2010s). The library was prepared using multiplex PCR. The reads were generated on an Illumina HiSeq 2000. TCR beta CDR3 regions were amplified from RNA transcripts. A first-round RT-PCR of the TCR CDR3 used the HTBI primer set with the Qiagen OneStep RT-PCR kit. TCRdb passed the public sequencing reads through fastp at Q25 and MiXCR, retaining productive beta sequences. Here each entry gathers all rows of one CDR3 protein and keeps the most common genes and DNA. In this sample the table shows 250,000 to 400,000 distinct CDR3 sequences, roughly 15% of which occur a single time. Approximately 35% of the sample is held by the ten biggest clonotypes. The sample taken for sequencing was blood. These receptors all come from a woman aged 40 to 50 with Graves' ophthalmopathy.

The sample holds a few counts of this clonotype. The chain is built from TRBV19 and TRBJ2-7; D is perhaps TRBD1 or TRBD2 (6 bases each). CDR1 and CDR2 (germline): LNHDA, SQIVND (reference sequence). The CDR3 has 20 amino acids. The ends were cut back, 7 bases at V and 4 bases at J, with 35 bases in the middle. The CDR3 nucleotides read TGTGCCAGTATTGGTGCGTGGGGGGCGCGTGGGAAACATGGGGTTTACGAGCAGTACTTC. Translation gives CASIGAWGARGKHGVYEQYF.

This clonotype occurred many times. This CDR3 is CASSFRSEANNQPQHF. The CDR3 DNA reads TGTGCCAGCAGTTTTCGGAGCGAAGCCAACAATCAGCCCCAGCATTTT. The J gene is TRBJ1-5, the V gene TRBV28; no firm D call. With 3 bases removed from V and 3 bases from J, the gap between germline ends came to 15 bases. Germline CDR1 MDHEN, CDR2 SYDVKM. The CDR3 loop spans 16 amino acids.